This TCR beta chain was observed in a study of T-cell memory formation after mild COVID-19. Turning to the study itself: The two donors had largely donor-specific TCR clusters.

TCRdb re-called the 5' RACE reads through MiXCR, storing one row per CDR3 protein. Of just under 550,000 distinct CDR3 sequences in the sample, roughly 22% were seen once. In regard to this clonotype: Its antigen is unknown.

The study, taken as a whole, reports: Researchers report contracting CD4+ clones mostly in CM and EM, with CD8+ clones in EMRA. Contracting clones from day 15 to 85 had balanced CD4/CD8; later expanders favoured CD4+. Nothing showed for sure that second-wave clones peaking on day 37 were SARS-CoV-2 specific.

The germline V and J ends were trimmed by 3 bases and 2 bases, with 12 bases remaining between them. The length of the CDR3 is 15 residues. Germline CDR1 and CDR2: SGHTA and FQGTGA. The TCR was taken from an adult woman who had mild COVID-19 (a few samples of this study predate the infection). Cell type and time point are not known. The J gene is TRBJ2-3, the V gene TRBV7-3; D might be TRBD2 (6 bases). The sample consisted of PBMCs or a T cell subset sorted from them (not recorded which). DNA for the CDR3: TGTGCCAGCAGCTTTTACGGCGGGGACACAGATACGCAGTATTTT. Translating gives CASSFYGGDTDTQYF.